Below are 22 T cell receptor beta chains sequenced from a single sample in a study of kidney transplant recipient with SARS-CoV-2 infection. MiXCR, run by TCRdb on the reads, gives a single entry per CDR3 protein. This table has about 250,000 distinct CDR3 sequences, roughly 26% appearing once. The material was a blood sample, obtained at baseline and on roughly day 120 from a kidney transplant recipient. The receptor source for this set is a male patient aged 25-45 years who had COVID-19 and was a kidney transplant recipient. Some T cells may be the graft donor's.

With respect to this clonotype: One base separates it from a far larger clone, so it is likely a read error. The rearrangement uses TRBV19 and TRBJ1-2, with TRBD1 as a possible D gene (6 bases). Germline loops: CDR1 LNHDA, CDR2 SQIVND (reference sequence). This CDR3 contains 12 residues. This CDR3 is CTSSISGAGYTF. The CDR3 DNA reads TGTACCAGTAGTATATCAGGGGCGGGCTACACCTTC. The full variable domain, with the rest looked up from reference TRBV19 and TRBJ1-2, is DGGITQSPKYLFRKEGQNVTLSCEQNLNHDAMYWYRQDPGQGLRLIYYSQIVNDFQKGDIAEGYSVSREKKESFPLTVTSAQKNPTAFYLCTSSISGAGYTFGSGTRLTVV.

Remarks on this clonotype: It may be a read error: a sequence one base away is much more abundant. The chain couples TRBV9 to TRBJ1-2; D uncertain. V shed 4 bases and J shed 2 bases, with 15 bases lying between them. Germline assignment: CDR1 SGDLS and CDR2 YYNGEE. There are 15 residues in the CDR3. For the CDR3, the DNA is TGTGCCAGCAGCCCCCGGACTGCCCGCAACTATGGCTACACCTTC. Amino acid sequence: CASSPRTARNYGYTF.

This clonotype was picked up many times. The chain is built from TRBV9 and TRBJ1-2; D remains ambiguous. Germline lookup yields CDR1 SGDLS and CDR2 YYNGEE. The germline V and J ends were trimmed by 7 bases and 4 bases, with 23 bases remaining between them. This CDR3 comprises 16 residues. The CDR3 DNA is TGTGCCAGCTGGAGCAAGTACTCAAGAAAGACCTATGGCTACACCTTC. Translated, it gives CASWSKYSRKTYGYTF. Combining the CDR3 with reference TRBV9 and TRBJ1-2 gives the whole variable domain DSGVTQTPKHLITATGQRVTLRCSPRSGDLSVYWYQQSLDQGLQFLIQYYNGEERAKGNILERFSAQQFPDLHSELNLSSLELGDSALYFCASWSKYSRKTYGYTFGSGTRLTVV.

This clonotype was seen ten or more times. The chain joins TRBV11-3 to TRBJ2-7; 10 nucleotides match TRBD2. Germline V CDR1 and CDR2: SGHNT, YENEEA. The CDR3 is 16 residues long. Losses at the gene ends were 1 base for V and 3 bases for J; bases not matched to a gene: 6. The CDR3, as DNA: TGTGCCAGCAGCTTAGCCAGCGGGGGGGCCTTCTACGAGCAGTACTTC. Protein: CASSLASGGAFYEQYF.

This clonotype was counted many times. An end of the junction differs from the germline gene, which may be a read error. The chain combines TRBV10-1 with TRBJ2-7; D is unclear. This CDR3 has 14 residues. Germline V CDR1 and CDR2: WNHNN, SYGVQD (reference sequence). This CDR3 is CASSESWPSNEQYF. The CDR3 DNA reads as TGCGCCAGCAGTGAGTCTTGGCCCTCCAACGAGCAGTACTTC.

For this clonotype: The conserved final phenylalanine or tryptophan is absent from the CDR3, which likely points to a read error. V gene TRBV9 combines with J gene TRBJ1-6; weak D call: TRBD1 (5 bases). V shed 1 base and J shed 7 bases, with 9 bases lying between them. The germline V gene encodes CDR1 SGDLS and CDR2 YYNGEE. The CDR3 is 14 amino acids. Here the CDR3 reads CASSVQGENSPLHL. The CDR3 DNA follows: TGTGCCAGCAGCGTACAGGGTGAAAATTCACCCCTCCACCTT.

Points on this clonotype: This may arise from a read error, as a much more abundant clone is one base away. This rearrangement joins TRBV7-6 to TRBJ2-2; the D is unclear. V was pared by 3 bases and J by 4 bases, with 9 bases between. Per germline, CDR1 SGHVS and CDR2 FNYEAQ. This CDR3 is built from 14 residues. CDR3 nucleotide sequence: TGTGCCAGCAGCTTGTCAGCGAGCACCGGGGAGCTGTTTTTT. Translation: CASSLSASTGELFF.

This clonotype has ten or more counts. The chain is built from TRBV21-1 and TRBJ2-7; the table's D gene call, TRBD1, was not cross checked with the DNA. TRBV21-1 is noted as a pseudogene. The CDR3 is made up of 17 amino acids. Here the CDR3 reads CASSKQTRDACSYEQYV. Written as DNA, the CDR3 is TGTGCCAGCAGCAAACAAACTCGGGACGCCTGCTCCTACGAGCAGTACGTC.

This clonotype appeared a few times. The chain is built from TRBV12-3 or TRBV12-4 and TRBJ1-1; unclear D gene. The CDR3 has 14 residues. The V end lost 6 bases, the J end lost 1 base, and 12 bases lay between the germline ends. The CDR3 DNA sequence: TGTGCCAGCAGAACGATTTCCCCGAACACTGAAGCTTTCTTT. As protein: CASRTISPNTEAFF.

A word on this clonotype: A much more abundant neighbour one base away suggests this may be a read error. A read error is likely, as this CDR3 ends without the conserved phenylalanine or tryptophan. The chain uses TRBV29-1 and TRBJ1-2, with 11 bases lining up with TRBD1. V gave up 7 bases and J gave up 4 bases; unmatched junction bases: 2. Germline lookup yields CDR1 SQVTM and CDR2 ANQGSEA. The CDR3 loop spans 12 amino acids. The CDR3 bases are TGCAGCGGGGGGACAGGGGGCTATGGCTACACCCTC. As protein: CSGGTGGYGYTL.

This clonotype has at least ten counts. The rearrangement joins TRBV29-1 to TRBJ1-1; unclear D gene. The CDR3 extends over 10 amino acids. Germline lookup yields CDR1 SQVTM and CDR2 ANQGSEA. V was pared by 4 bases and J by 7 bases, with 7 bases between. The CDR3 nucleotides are TGCAGCGTTGTCTTCGGTGAAGCTTTCTTT. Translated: CSVVFGEAFF.

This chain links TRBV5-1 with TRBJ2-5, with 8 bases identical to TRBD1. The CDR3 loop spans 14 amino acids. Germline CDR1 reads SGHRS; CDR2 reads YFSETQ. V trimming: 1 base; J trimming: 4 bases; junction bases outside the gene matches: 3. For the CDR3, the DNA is TGCGCCAGCAGCTTGCCAGGGGGCAGAGAGACCCAGTACTTC. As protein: CASSLPGGRETQYF.

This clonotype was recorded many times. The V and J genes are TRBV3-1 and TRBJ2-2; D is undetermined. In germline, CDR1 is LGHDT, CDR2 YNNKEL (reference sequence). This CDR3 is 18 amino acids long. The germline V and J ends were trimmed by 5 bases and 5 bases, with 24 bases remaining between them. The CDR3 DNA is TGTGCCAGCAGCAGGGCGCGTCCCATTTCAGGCTTGACCGGGGAGCTGTTTTTT. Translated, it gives CASSRARPISGLTGELFF.

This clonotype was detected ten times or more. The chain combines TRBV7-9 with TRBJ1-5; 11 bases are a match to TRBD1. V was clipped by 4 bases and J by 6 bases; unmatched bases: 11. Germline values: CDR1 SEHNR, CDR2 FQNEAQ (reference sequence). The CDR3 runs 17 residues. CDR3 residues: CASSSDTDRGQGQPQHF. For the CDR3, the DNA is TGTGCCAGCAGCTCAGACACGGACAGGGGGCAAGGTCAGCCCCAGCATTTT.

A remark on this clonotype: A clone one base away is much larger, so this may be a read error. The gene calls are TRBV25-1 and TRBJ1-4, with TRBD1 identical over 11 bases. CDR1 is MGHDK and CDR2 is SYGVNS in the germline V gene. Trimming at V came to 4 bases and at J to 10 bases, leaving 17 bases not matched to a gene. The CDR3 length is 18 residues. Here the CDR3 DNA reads TGTGCCAGCAGTGCGATCAAGAGGGGGACAGGGGGTTTCGTAAAACTGTTTTTT. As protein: CASSAIKRGTGGFVKLFF. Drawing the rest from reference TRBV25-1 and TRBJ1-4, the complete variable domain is EADIYQTPRYLVIGTGKKITLECSQTMGHDKMYWYQQDPGMELHLIHYSYGVNSTEKGDLSSESTVSRIRTEHFPLTLESARPSHTSQYLCASSAIKRGTGGFVKLFFGSGTQLSVL.

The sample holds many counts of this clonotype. The CDR3 loop is CASSLDRRGGSGNTIYF. CDR3 DNA: TGTGCCAGCAGCCTAGATCGGCGAGGGGGCTCTGGAAACACCATATATTTT. The V call is TRBV13, the J call TRBJ1-3, with a tentative D call TRBD1 (6 bases). CDR1 is PRHDT, CDR2 FYEKMQ, per germline (reference sequence). The CDR3 is 17 amino acids. V was cut by 5 bases and J by 0 bases, with 17 bases left in between.

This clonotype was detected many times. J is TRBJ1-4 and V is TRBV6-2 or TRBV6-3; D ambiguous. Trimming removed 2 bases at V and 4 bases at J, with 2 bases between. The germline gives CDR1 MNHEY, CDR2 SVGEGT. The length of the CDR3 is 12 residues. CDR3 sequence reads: CASSYLNEKLFF. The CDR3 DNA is TGTGCCAGCAGTTACCTTAATGAAAAACTGTTTTTT.

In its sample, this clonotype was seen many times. The CDR3 bases are TGTGCCAGCAGCGCAATAGCAACAAGCAGAAAGACCTATGGCTACACCTTC. This encodes CASSAIATSRKTYGYTF. V gene TRBV11-2 combines with J gene TRBJ1-2; D gene uncertain. With 5 bases removed from V and 4 bases from J, the gap between germline ends came to 23 bases. Germline assignment: CDR1 SGHAT and CDR2 FQNNGV. The length of the CDR3 is 17 residues.

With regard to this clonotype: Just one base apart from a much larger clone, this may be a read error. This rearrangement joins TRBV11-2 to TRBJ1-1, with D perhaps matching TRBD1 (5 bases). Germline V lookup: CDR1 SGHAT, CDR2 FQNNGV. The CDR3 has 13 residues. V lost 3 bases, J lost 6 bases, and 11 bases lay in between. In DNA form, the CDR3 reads TGTGCCAGCAGCTTTAACGGGGACGCTGAAGCTTTCTTT. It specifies CASSFNGDAEAFF.

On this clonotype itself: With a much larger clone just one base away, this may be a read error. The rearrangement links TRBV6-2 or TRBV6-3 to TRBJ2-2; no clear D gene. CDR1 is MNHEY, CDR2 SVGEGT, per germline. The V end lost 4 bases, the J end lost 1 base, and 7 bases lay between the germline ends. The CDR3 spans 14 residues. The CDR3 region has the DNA TGTGCCAGCAGTTCCGGGTGGAACACCGGGGAGCTGTTTTTT. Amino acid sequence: CASSSGWNTGELFF.

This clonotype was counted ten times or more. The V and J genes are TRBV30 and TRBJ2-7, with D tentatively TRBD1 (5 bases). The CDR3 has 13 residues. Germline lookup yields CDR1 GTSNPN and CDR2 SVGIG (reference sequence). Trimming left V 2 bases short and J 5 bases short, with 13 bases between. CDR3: CAWSMDTTHEQYF. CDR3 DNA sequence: TGTGCCTGGAGTATGGACACGACCCACGAGCAGTACTTC. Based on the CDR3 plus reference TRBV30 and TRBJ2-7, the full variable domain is SQTIHQWPATLVQPVGSPLSLECTVEGTSNPNLYWYRQAAGRGLQLLFYSVGIGQISSEVPQNLSASRPQDRQFILSSKKLLLSDSGFYLCAWSMDTTHEQYFGPGTRLTVT.

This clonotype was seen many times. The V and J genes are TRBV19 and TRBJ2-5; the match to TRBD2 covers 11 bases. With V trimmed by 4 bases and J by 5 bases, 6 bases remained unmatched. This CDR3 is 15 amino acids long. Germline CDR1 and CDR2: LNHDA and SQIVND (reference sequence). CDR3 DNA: TGTGCCAGTAGTACCCTAGCGGGAGGTTTGGAGACCCAGTACTTC. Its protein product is CASSTLAGGLETQYF.